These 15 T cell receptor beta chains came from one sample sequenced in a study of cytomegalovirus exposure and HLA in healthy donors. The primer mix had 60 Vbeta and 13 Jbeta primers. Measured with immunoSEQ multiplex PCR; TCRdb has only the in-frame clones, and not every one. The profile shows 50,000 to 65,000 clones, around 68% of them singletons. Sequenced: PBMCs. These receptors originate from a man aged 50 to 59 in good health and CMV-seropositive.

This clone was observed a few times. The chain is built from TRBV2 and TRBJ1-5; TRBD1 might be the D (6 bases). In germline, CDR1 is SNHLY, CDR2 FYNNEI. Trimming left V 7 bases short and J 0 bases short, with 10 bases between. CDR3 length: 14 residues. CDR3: CASNYRVSNQPQHF. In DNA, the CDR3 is TGTGCCAGCAATTACAGGGTTAGCAATCAGCCCCAGCATTTT.

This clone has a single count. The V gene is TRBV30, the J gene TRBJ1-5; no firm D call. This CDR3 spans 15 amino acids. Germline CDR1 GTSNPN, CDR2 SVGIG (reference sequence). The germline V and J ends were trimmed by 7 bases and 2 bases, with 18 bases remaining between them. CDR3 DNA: TGTGCCTACGATGGAACTAGAAGGGGCAATCAGCCCCAGCATTTT. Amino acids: CAYDGTRRGNQPQHF.

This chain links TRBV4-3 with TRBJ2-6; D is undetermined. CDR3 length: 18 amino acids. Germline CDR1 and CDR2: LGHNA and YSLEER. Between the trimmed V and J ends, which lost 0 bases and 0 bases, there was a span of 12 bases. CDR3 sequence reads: CASSQDEPKSSGANVLTF. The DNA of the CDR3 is TGCGCCAGCAGCCAAGATGAACCCAAGAGCTCTGGGGCCAACGTCCTGACTTTC.

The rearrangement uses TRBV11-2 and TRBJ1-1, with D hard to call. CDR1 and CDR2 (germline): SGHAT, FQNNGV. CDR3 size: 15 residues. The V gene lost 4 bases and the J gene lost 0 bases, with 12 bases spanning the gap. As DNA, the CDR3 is TGTGCCAGCAGCTCCGACATTGCTTTGAACACTGAAGCTTTCTTT. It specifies CASSSDIALNTEAFF.

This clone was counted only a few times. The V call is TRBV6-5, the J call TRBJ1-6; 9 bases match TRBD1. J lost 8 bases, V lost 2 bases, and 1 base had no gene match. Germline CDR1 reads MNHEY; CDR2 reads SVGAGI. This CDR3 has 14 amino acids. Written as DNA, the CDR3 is TGTGCCAGCAGTTACCGACAGGGGGATTCACCCCTCCACTTT. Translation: CASSYRQGDSPLHF.

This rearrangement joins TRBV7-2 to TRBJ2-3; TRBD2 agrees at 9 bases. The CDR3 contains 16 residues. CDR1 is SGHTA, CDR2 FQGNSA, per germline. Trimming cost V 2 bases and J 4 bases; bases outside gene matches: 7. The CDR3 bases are TGTGCCAGCAGCTTAAGTAGCGGGGGAGGGCCAGATACGCAGTATTTT. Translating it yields CASSLSSGGGPDTQYF.

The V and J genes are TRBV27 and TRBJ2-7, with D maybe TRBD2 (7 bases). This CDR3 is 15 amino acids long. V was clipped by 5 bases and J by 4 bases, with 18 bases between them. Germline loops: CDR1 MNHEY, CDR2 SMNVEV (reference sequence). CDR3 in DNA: TGTGCCAGCAGTCGCAGCGGGATAGGGGGTTACGAGCAGTACTTC. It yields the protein CASSRSGIGGYEQYF.

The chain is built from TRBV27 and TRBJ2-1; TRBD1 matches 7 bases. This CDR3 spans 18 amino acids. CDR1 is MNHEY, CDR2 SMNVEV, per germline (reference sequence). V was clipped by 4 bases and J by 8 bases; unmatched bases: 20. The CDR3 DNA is TGTGCCAGCAGTTCGATCCGGGACAAAATTCGCCAGGGGGATGAGCAGTTCTTC. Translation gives CASSSIRDKIRQGDEQFF.

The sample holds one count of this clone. The DNA for the CDR3 is TGTGCCATCGGTATGGGACAACTCTACGAGCAGTACTTC. Protein sequence: CAIGMGQLYEQYF. This sequence joins TRBV10-3 and TRBJ2-7, with D possibly matching TRBD1 (6 bases). Trimming stripped 8 bases from V and 3 bases from J, with 14 bases between. The CDR3 is 13 amino acids. The V gene's germline CDR1 is ENHRY and CDR2 SYGVKD.

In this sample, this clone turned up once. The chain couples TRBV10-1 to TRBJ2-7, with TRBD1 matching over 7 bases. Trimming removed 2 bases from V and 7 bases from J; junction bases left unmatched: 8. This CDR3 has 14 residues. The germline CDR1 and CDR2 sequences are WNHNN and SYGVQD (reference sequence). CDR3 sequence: CASSEQRGPEEQYF. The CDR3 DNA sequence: TGCGCCAGCAGTGAGCAGAGGGGGCCGGAGGAGCAGTACTTC.

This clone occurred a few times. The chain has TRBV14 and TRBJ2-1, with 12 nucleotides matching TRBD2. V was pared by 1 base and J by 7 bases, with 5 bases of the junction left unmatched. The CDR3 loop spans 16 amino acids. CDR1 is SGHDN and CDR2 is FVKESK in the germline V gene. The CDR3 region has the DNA TGTGCCAGCAGCCAAGGGACTAGCGGGATGGGGAATGAGCAGTTCTTC. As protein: CASSQGTSGMGNEQFF.

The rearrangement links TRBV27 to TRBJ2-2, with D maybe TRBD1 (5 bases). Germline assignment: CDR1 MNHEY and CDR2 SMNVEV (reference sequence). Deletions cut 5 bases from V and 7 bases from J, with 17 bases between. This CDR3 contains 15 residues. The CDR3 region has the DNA TGTGCCAGCAGTACATGGGGCCACCAAAACGGGGAGCTGTTTTTT. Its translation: CASSTWGHQNGELFF.

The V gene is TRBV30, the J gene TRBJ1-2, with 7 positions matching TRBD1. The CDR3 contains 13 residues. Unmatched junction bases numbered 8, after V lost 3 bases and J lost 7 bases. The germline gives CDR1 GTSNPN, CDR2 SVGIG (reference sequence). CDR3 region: CAWSPDRVLGYTF. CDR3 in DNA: TGTGCCTGGAGCCCCGACAGGGTTCTTGGCTACACCTTC.

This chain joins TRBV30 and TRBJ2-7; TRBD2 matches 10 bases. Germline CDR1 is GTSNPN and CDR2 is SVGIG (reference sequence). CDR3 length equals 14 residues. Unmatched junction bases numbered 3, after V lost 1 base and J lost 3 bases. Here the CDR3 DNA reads TGTGCCTGGAGTGGGACTAGCGGCTACTACGAGCAGTACTTC. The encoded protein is CAWSGTSGYYEQYF. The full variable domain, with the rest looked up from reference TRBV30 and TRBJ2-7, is SQTIHQWPATLVQPVGSPLSLECTVEGTSNPNLYWYRQAAGRGLQLLFYSVGIGQISSEVPQNLSASRPQDRQFILSSKKLLLSDSGFYLCAWSGTSGYYEQYFGPGTRLTVT.

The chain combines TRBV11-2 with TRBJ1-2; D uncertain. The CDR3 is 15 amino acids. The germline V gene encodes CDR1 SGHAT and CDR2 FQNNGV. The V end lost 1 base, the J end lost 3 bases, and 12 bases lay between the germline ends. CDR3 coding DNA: TGTGCCAGCAGCTTAGTTGGCGGATATGACTATGGCTACACCTTC. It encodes CASSLVGGYDYGYTF.